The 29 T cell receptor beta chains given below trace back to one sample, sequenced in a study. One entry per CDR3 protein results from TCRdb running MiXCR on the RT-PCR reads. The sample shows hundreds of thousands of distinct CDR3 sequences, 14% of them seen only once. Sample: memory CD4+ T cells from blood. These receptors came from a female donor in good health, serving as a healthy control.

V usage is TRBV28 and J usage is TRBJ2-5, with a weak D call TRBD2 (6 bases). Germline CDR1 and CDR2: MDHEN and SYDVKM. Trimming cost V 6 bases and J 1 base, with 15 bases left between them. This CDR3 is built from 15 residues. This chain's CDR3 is CASSLPIAAQETQYF. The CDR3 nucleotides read TGTGCCAGCAGCTTACCGATAGCGGCCCAAGAGACCCAGTACTTC.

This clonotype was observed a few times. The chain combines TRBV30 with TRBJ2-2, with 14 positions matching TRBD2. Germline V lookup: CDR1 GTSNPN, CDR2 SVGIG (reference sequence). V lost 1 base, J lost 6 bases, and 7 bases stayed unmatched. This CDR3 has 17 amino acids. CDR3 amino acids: CAWSATSGRAGAGELFF. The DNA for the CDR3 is TGTGCCTGGAGTGCGACTAGCGGGAGGGCCGGGGCCGGGGAGCTGTTTTTT.

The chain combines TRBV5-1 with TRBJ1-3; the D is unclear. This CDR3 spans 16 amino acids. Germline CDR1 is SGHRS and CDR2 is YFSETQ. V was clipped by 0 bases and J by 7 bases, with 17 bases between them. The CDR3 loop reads CASSLANSVIGNTIYF. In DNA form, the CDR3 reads TGCGCCAGCAGCTTGGCCAACTCAGTAATCGGCAACACCATATATTTT. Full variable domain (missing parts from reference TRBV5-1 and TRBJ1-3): KAGVTQTPRYLIKTRGQQVTLSCSPISGHRSVSWYQQTPGQGLQFLFEYFSETQRNKGNFPGRFSGRQFSNSRSEMNVSTLELGDSALYLCASSLANSVIGNTIYFGEGSWLTVV.

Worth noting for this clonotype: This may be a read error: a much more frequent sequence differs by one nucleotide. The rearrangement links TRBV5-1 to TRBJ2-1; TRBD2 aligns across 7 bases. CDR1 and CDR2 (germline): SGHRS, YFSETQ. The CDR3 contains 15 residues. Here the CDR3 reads CASSLDNREANKQFF. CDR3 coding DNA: TGCGCCAGCAGCTTGGATAACCGGGAGGCCAATAAGCAGTTCTTC.

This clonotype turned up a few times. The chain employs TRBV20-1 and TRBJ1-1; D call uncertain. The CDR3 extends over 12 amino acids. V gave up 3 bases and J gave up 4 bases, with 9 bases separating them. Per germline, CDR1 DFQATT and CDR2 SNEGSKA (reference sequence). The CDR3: CSASGEGTEAFF. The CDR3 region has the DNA TGCAGTGCTAGCGGGGAGGGCACTGAAGCTTTCTTT.

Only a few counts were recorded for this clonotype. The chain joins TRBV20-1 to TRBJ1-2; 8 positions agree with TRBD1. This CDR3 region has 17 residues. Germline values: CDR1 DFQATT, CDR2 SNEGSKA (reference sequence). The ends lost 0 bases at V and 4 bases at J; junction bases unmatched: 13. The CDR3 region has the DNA TGCAGTGCTAGAGATTGGGCAGGGGGCAACGCTCGCTATGGCTACACCTTC. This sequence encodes CSARDWAGGNARYGYTF.

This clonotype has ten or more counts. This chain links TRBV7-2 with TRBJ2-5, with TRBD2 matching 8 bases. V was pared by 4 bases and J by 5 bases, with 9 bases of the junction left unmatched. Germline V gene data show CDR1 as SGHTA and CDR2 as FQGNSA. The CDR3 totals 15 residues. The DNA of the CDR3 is TGTGCCAGCAGCTCCGGGACTAGTCGCTTGGAGACCCAGTACTTC. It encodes CASSSGTSRLETQYF.

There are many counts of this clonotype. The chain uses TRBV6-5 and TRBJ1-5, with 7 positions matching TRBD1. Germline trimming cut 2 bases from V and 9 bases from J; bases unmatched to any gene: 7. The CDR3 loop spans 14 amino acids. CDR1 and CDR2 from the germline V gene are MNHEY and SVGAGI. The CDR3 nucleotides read TGTGCCAGCAGTTACGGGGGGACAGAAGGGCCCCAGCATTTT. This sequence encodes CASSYGGTEGPQHF.

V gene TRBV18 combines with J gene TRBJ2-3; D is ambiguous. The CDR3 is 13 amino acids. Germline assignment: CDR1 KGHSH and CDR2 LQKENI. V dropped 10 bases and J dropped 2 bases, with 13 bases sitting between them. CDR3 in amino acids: CATPSPLTDTQYF. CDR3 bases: TGTGCCACCCCAAGCCCCCTCACAGATACGCAGTATTTT. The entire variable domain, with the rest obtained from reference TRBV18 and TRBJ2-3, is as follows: NAGVMQNPRHLVRRRGQEARLRCSPMKGHSHVYWYRQLPEEGLKFMVYLQKENIIDESGMPKERFSAEFPKEGPSILRIQQVVRGDSAAYFCATPSPLTDTQYFGPGTRLTVL.

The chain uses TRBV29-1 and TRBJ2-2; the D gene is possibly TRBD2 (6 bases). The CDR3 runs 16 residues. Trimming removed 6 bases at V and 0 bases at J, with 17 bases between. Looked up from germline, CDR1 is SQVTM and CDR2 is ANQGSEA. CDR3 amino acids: CSVREVGRTNTGELFF. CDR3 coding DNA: TGCAGCGTGAGGGAGGTGGGTCGAACGAACACCGGGGAGCTGTTTTTT.

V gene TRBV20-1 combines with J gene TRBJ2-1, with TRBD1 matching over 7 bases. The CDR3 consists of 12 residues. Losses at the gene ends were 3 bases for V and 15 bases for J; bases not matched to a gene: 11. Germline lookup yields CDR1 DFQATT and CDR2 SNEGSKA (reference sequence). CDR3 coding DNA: TGCAGTGCTAGTTTGGTCCTAGGGGGCTCGTTCTTC. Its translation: CSASLVLGGSFF.

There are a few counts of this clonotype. DNA of the CDR3: TGTGCCAGCAGCCAACAAGCCGGGGATGGAAACACCATATATTTT. Translated: CASSQQAGDGNTIYF. This chain connects TRBV14 to TRBJ1-3; D unclear. V was trimmed by 2 bases and J by 3 bases, leaving 11 bases between them. CDR3 size: 15 residues. Germline lookup yields CDR1 SGHDN and CDR2 FVKESK.

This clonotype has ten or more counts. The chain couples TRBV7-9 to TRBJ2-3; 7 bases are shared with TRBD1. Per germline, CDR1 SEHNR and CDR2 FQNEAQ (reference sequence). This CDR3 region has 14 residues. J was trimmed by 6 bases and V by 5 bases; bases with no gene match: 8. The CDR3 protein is CASSQLTGKDTQYF. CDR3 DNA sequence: TGTGCCAGCAGCCAGCTGACAGGGAAGGATACGCAGTATTTT.

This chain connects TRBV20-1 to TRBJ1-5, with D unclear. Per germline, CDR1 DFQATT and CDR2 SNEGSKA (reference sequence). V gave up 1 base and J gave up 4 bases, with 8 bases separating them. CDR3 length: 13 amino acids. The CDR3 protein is CSARVSGNQPQHF. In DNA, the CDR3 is TGCAGTGCTAGAGTTTCGGGGAATCAGCCCCAGCATTTT.

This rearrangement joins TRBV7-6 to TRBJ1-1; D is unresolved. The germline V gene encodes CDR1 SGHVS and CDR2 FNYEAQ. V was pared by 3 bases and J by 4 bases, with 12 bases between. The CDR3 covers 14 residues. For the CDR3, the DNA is TGTGCCAGCAGCTTGGGCCTCCAGCTCACTGAAGCTTTCTTT. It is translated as CASSLGLQLTEAFF.

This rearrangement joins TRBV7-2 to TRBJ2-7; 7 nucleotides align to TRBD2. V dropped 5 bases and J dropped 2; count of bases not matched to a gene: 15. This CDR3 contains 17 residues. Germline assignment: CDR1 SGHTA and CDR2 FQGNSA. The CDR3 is CASSRNRLAKGAYEQYF. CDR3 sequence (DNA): TGTGCCAGCAGCCGCAACCGACTAGCCAAAGGGGCCTACGAGCAGTACTTC. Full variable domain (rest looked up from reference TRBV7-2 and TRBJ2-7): GAGVSQSPSNKVTEKGKDVELRCDPISGHTALYWYRQSLGQGLEFLIYFQGNSAPDKSGLPSDRFSAERTGGSVSTLTIQRTQQEDSAVYLCASSRNRLAKGAYEQYFGPGTRLTVT.

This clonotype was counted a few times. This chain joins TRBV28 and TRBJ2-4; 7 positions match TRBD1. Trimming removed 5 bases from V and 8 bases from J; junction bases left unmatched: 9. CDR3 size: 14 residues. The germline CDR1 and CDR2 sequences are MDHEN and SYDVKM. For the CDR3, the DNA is TGTGCCAGCAGTATAACGACAGGGCTGTACATTCAGTACTTC. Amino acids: CASSITTGLYIQYF.

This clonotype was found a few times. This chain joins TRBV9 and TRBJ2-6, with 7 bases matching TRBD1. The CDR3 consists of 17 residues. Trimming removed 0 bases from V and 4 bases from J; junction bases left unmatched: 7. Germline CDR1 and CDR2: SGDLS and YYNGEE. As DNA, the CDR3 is TGTGCCAGCAGCGTAGGAGGGGGCGCGCCCGGGGCCAACGTCCTGACTTTC. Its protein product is CASSVGGGAPGANVLTF.

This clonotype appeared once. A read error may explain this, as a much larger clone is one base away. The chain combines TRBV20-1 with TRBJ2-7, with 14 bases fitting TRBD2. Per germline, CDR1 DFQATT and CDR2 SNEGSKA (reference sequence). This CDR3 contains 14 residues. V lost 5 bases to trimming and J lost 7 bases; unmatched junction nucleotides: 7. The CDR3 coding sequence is TGCAGTGCTTCATCGACTAGCGGGAGGGAAGAGCAGTACTTC. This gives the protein CSASSTSGREEQYF.

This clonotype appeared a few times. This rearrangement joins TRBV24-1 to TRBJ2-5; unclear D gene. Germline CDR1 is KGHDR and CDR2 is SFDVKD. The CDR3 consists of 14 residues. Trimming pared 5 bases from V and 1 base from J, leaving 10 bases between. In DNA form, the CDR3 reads TGTGCCACCAGTGGCGACGGTACCCAAGAGACCCAGTACTTC. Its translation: CATSGDGTQETQYF.

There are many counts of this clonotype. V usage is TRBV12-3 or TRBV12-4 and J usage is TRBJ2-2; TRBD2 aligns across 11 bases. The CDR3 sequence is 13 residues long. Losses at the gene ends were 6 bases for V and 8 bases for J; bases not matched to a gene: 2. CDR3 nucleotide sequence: TGTGCCAGCAGGACTAGCGGGGAGGGGGAGCTGTTTTTT. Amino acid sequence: CASRTSGEGELFF.

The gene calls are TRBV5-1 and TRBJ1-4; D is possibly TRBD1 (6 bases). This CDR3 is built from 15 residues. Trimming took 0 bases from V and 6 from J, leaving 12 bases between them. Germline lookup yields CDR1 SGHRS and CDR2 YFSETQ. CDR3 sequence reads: CASSLEKGGYEKLFF. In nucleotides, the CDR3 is TGCGCCAGCAGCTTGGAAAAGGGGGGCTATGAAAAACTGTTTTTT.

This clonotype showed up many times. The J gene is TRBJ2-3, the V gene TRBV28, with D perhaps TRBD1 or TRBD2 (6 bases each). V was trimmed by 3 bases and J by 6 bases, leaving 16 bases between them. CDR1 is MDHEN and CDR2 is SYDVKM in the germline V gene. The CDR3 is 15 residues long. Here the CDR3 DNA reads TGTGCCAGCAGTTTCATGGGGGGCAGAAGGGATACGCAGTATTTT. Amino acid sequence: CASSFMGGRRDTQYF. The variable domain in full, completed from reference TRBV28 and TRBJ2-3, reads DVKVTQSSRYLVKRTGEKVFLECVQDMDHENMFWYRQDPGLGLRLIYFSYDVKMKEKGDIPEGYSVSREKKERFSLILESASTNQTSMYLCASSFMGGRRDTQYFGPGTRLTVL.

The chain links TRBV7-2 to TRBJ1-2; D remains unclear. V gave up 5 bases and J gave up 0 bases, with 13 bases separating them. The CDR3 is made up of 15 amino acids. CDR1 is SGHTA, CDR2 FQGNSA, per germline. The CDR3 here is CASSPSGASNYGYTF. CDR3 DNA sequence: TGTGCCAGCAGCCCTAGCGGCGCCTCTAACTATGGCTACACCTTC.

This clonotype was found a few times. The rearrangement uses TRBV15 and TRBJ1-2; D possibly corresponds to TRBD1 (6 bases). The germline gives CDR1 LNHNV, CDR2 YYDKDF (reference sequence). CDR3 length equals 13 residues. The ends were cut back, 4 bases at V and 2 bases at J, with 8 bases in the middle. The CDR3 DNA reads TGTGCCACCAGCAAACAGGGAAACTATGGCTACACCTTC. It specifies CATSKQGNYGYTF.

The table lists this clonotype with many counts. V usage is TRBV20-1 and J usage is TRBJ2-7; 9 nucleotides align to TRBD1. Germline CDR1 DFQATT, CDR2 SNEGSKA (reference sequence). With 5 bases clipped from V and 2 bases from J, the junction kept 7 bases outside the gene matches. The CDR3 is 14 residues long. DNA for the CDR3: TGCAGTGCTTTGGGACAGGGAGGAACCTACGAGCAGTACTTC. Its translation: CSALGQGGTYEQYF.

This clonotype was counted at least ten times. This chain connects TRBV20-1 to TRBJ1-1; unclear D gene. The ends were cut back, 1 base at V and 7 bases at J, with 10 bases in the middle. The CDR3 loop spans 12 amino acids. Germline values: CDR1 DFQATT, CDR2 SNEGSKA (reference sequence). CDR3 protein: CSARVQAGEAFF. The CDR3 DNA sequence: TGCAGTGCTAGAGTTCAGGCAGGTGAAGCTTTCTTT.

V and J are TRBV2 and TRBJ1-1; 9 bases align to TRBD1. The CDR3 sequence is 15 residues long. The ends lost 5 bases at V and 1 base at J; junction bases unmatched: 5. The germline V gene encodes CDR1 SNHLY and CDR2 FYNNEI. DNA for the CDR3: TGTGCCAGCAGTAGGACAGGGGATTCGAACACTGAAGCTTTCTTT. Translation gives CASSRTGDSNTEAFF. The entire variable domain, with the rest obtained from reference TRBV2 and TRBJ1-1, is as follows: EPEVTQTPSHQVTQMGQEVILRCVPISNHLYFYWYRQILGQKVEFLVSFYNNEISEKSEIFDDQFSVERPDGSNFTLKIRSTKLEDSAMYFCASSRTGDSNTEAFFGQGTRLTVV.

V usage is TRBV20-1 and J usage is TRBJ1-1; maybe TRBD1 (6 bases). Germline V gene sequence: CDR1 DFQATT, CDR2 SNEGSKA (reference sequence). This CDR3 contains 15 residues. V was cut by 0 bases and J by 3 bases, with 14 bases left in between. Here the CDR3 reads CSARDWKRGDTEAFF. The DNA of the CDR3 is TGCAGTGCTAGAGACTGGAAAAGGGGGGACACTGAAGCTTTCTTT.